This passage covers 11 T cell receptor beta chains from one sample sequenced in a study of CXCR3-negative and CXCR3-positive naive CD8 T cells (dated 2019 in TCRdb). Sequenced using a NextSeq 550. The Human TCR Profiling Kit (MiLaboratory) was used to prepare UMI-labeled 5' RACE TRB cDNA libraries. Through TCRdb reprocessing, the reads give one entry per CDR3 protein sequence; DNA is omitted. This sample's listing comprises some 22,000 distinct CDR3 sequences. Around 20% of the sample goes to the ten largest clones. The sequencing sample was made of memory CD8+ T cells from blood. Reading the label with the study, this specimen's cell subset or site is: conventional CD8+ memory T cells (TMEM), sorted as controls. The receptors originated from a human donor in good health. Some clones in this sample may be carry-over from other donors' samples.

The rearrangement joins TRBV5-1 to TRBJ2-7; TCRdb designates TRBD1, a call that cannot be tested without DNA. This CDR3 spans 15 amino acids. Germline loops: CDR1 SGHRS, CDR2 YFSETQ. CDR3 sequence reads: CASSPGTGVTGEQYF.

The chain links TRBV6-1 to TRBJ2-7; TCRdb calls TRBD1, which cannot be checked without DNA. The CDR3 sequence is 15 residues long. Germline V gene sequence: CDR1 MNHNS, CDR2 SASEGT. CDR3 sequence reads: CASSPETGTSYEQYF.

The chain uses TRBV4-2 and TRBJ2-1; TCRdb indicates TRBD2, and absent DNA this call remains unverified. CDR3 length: 16 residues. Germline V CDR1 and CDR2: LGHNA, YNFKEQ. This chain's CDR3 is CASSRVSGGAFDEQFF.

This chain joins TRBV6-2 or TRBV6-3 and TRBJ2-2; TCRdb returns TRBD1, unconfirmable since there is no DNA. In germline, CDR1 is MNHEY, CDR2 SVGEGT. The CDR3 length is 16 residues. The CDR3 reads CASSRLDRRYTGELFF.

The chain couples TRBV20-1 to TRBJ2-3; TCRdb calls TRBD2, which cannot be checked without DNA. Germline CDR1 is DFQATT and CDR2 is SNEGSKA (reference sequence). The CDR3 is made up of 16 amino acids. The CDR3 sequence is CSAMPDSGASTDTQYF.

The genes are TRBV21-1 and TRBJ1-5; TCRdb picks TRBD1, but there is no DNA to check that call. TRBV21-1 is described as a pseudogene. The CDR3 runs 15 residues. The CDR3 sequence is CASSIWVGVNQPQHF.

V gene TRBV29-1 combines with J gene TRBJ2-3; TCRdb proposes TRBD1, but this gene call is untestable without DNA. This CDR3 comprises 13 residues. Germline lookup yields CDR1 SQVTM and CDR2 ANQGSEA. The CDR3 reads CSVTWGPTDTQYF.

The chain is built from TRBV7-2 and TRBJ1-6; TCRdb's assignment of TRBD1 cannot be checked, as there is no DNA. Germline loops: CDR1 SGHTA, CDR2 FQGNSA. The CDR3 covers 16 residues. CDR3 protein: CASSLAAGLSWSPLHF.

The rearrangement joins TRBV7-9 to TRBJ2-7. CDR1 is SEHNR, CDR2 FQNEAQ, per germline (reference sequence). CDR3 length: 15 residues. CDR3 protein: CASSQPEGSPYEQYF.

The chain has TRBV15 and TRBJ2-5; TCRdb designates TRBD1, a call that cannot be tested without DNA. The CDR3 totals 17 residues. The V gene's germline CDR1 is LNHNV and CDR2 YYDKDF (reference sequence). CDR3 amino acids: CATSPPRGSALGETQYF.

The chain carries TRBV5-1 and TRBJ2-3; with no DNA, the TCRdb D assignment of TRBD2 cannot be verified. CDR1 is SGHRS, CDR2 YFSETQ, per germline. This CDR3 has 16 residues. The CDR3: CASSGTSGGVTDTQYF.